This T cell receptor beta chain was documented in a study of blood T cells in healthy people across ages (dated by TCRdb to about 2015). A note on the overall study: In model experiments, template switching captured about one uniquely barcoded TCR beta cDNA molecule for every two T cells. For two donors (one aged 18 to 29 and one aged 80 or older), the study analyzed two additional independent replicas of 1 million unique cDNA reads from the same blood draw. The donors were split into four age groups: young (average around 17 years), middle-aged (nearly 40), aged (over 55) and long-lived (approximately 80). To track age-related changes in TCR beta repertoire diversity, the study relied on deep sequencing normalized with unique cDNA molecular identifiers. The paper's findings and limits, for the study overall: Conclusive comparison of naive and antigen-experienced compartments was prevented by the profiling of bulk unsorted PBMCs. The CMV infection status of donors was not known, potentially confounding age-related changes in expanded clonotypes. Estimates of total diversity from one million sequenced T cells were regarded as lower bounds and underestimates. The percentage of naive T cells measured by flow cytometry correlated strongly with observed TCR beta diversity. Compared with the aged group, the long-lived group had more naive CD4+ T cells, fewer expanded clones and increased TCR diversity, suggesting age selection. As age increased, observed TCR beta diversity per million T cells dropped in a roughly linear way, and a significant reduction was already evident by age 40.

Libraries were built with 5' RACE. Instrument used: Illumina HiSeq 2500. The second PCR ran for roughly 7 to 12 cycles and used a J-beta primer mix along with a sample-barcoded 5' primer. Each TCR beta cDNA molecule received a unique molecular identifier from a template-switch 5' adaptor carrying 12 random nucleotides. At least 2.5 million CDR3-containing paired-end reads were obtained from each sample. All of the RNA was converted into first-strand cDNA using the Mint cDNA synthesis kit, with a TRBC-specific oligonucleotide serving as the primer. Following uracil-DNA glycosylase treatment, all cDNA underwent a first 18-cycle PCR with the universal primers M1SS and BC2_uni_R. The authors' pipeline ran thus. Normalization of each sample was performed by random selection of 1 million high-quality reads, each carrying a distinct molecular identifier. Instead of being binned into consensus sequences, reads with shared molecular identifiers were discarded. MiTCR, run with a Q25 quality threshold and the strictest error-elimination algorithm, handled CDR3 identification, clonotype clustering and error correction. Lower-bound total TCR beta diversity was estimated with a nonparametric unseen species model using Euler transformation. The public reads were quality trimmed at Q25 with fastp and then assembled into clones with MiXCR by TCRdb, keeping productive beta chains. Rows merge per CDR3 protein into single entries with the most common DNA and genes. The V and J calls were determined by TCRdb, not by the authors. The sample has around 800,000 distinct CDR3 sequences on record, under 30% of them singletons. The top ten hold about 3% of the sample.

The donors were roughly 40 Caucasian individuals from Russia, aged about 6 to 100 years, who were systemically healthy. Roughly 9 milliliters of peripheral blood were drawn from each donor into EDTA-treated Vacutainer tubes. Ficoll-Paque density-gradient centrifugation was used to isolate PBMCs, with at least 7 million per sample. Total RNA, at least 6 micrograms per sample, was extracted from PBMCs with Trizol reagent. For every donor, an aliquot of PBMCs went through flow cytometry to measure the percentages of naive CD45RAhigh/CD27high T cells. Details on this clonotype: There is no known antigen for this receptor. Sequence at one end of the junction differs from germline and may be a read error.

These data were also filed under a second study, of T cells of mothers and their children. The second publication reports: Nine systemically healthy Caucasian individuals, comprising three mothers and their six children, were included as donors. cDNA synthesis consumed the entire amount of extracted RNA, loaded at approximately 1.6 ug RNA in each 15 ul reaction. In the second PCR, the M1S primer introduced both the sample barcodes and 2-4 random nucleotides. Each mother yielded over 9.5 million TCR beta CDR3 reads and each child 2.5 million to 3.5 million reads. Thymic selection shapes the output of TCR recombination in a similar way in related and unrelated pairs, and inherited differences have a minor effect. Normalized repertoire overlap was always found to be slightly, but never significantly, higher in related mother-child pairs than in unrelated mother-child pairs. Persistent microchimeric T cell clones were not detected, at a sensitivity of about 100 clones per million clonotypes. In the study, deep NGS was used to compare the TCR beta repertoires of mothers and children, and features distinguishing related mother-child pairs from unrelated individuals were sought. Mothers averaged around 40 +/- 4 years of age and children averaged 11 +/- 4 years. Libraries were sequenced on Illumina HiSeq 2000 with 100+100 nt paired-end reads after adapter ligation with NEBNext reagents. To avoid cross-contamination, the mother libraries and the child libraries were prepared a month apart and sequenced in separate runs. Each donor had between roughly 450,000 and 2,100,000 distinct TCR beta clonotypes identified. Naive TCR beta clonotypes were estimated from low-frequency clonotypes matched to each donor's FACS-determined naive share, without sorting.

The sequencing sample was made of blood. The source of this sequence is a boy aged 5-17 years in good health.

The DNA sequence is as follows: TGTGCCAGCTCATCTCGTACAAGGGCGAAGGGTAGTTCCGAGCAGTGCTTC. Translated, it reads CASSSRTRAKGSSEQCF. The rearranged chain carries TRBV18 and TRBJ2-7; the D gene remains uncertain. CDR1 and CDR2, looked up from the germline V gene, are KGHSH and LQKENI. Including cysteine and phenylalanine, the CDR3 has 17 amino acids. Only CDR3 DNA remains: 51 bases, in frame from the first base.